This T cell receptor (beta chain) derives from a study of radiotherapy plus CTLA-4 blockade in lung cancer. Study at large: Objective responses were observed in around 17% of patients, and disease control was achieved by around 31%.

The method was immunoSEQ multiplex PCR; TCRdb's version includes in-frame clones alone and lacks a portion of them. The sample gives around 20,000 clones, roughly 88% of which show up once; about 20% is in the top ten. Trimming removed 3 bases from V and 0 bases from J, with 5 bases in between. In germline, CDR1 is SEHNR, CDR2 FQNEAQ (reference sequence). The CDR3 runs to 13 residues. Source: peripheral blood, taken from a patient treated with radiotherapy plus ipilimumab. This TCR was sampled from a human donor with non-small cell lung cancer whose response to radiotherapy plus ipilimumab could not be evaluated. J is TRBJ1-2 and V is TRBV7-9, with no clear D. The CDR3 DNA is TGTGCCAGCAGCTTCGGGGCTAACTATGGCTACACCTTC. It specifies CASSFGANYGYTF.